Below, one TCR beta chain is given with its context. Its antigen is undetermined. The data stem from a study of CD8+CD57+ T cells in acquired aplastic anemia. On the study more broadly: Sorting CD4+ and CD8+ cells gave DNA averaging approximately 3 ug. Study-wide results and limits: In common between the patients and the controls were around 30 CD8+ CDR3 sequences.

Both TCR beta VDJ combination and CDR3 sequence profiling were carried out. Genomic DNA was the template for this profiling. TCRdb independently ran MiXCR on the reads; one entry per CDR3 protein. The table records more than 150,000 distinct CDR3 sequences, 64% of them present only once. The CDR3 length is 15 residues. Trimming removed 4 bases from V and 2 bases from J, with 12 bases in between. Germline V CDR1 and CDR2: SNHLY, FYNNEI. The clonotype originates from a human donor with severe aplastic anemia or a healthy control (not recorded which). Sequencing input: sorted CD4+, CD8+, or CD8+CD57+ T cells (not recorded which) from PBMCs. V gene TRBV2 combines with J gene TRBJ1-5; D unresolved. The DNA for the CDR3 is TGTGCCAGCAGTGTTGGAAGGGAGGGCAATCAGCCCCAGCATTTT. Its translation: CASSVGREGNQPQHF. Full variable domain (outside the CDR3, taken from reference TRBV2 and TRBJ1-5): EPEVTQTPSHQVTQMGQEVILRCVPISNHLYFYWYRQILGQKVEFLVSFYNNEISEKSEIFDDQFSVERPDGSNFTLKIRSTKLEDSAMYFCASSVGREGNQPQHFGDGTRLSIL.